The text below deals with one T cell receptor (beta chain). Profiled with immunoSEQ multiplex PCR; TCRdb holds only in-frame clones, not every one. Of approximately 150,000 clones detected, approximately 87% appear once; the ten largest clones hold 3.5% to 5%. These data come from a study of blood T cell repertoires in COVID-19. For the study at large: The study counted Cohort 3 donors as recovered given two negative PCRs, clearance, or symptom resolution.

There are 17 residues in the CDR3. This clonotype originated in a man aged 50 to 59 in a cohort exposed to, infected with or recovered from COVID-19 (not recorded which). Sequenced sample: PBMCs or T cells enriched from blood (not recorded which). This chain joins TRBV21-1 and TRBJ2-2; TRBD2 was called by the table and not checked on the DNA. TRBV21-1 represents a pseudogene. The CDR3 bases are TGTGCCAGCAGCAAATATGCTAGCGGGAGGCGCACCGGGGAGCTGTTTTTT. This gives the protein CASSKYASGRRTGELFF.